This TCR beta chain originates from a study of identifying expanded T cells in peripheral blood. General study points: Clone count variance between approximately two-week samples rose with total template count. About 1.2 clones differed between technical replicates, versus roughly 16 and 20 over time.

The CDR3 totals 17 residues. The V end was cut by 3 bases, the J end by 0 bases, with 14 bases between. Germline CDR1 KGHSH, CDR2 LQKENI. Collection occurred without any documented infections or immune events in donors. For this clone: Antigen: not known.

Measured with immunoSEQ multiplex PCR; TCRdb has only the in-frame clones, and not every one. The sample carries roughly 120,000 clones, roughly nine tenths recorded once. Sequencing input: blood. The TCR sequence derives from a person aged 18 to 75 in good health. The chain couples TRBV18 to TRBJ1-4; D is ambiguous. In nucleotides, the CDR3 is TGTGCCAGCTCACCCGAGGGAGGGAAGGCAACTAATGAAAAACTGTTTTTT. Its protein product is CASSPEGGKATNEKLFF. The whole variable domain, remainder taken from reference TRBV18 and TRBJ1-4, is NAGVMQNPRHLVRRRGQEARLRCSPMKGHSHVYWYRQLPEEGLKFMVYLQKENIIDESGMPKERFSAEFPKEGPSILRIQQVVRGDSAAYFCASSPEGGKATNEKLFFGSGTQLSVL.